The 32 T cell receptor beta chains below come from one sample, sequenced in a study of blood T cell repertoires in COVID-19. Generated by immunoSEQ multiplex PCR, the TCRdb table keeps only in-frame clones and is missing some. The table lists some 250,000 clones, approximately 86% of them singletons. Specimen: peripheral blood. Receptors originate from a woman in her twenties or thirties with acute or convalescent COVID-19.

This clone was seen at least ten times. The chain has TRBV19 and TRBJ1-5, with TRBD1 matching over 8 bases. This CDR3 is built from 16 residues. The junction had 8 bases not matched to a gene; V was cut back by 3 bases and J by 4 bases. Germline loops: CDR1 LNHDA, CDR2 SQIVND (reference sequence). In DNA form, the CDR3 reads TGTGCCAGTAGTATGACCAGGGGGCGCCGGAATCAGCCCCAGCATTTT. Translated, it gives CASSMTRGRRNQPQHF.

The chain is built from TRBV10-3 and TRBJ2-1; 8 nucleotides match TRBD2. The CDR3 is 16 amino acids. The germline V gene has CDR1 ENHRY and CDR2 SYGVKD. J lost 1 base, V lost 4 bases, and 6 bases had no gene match. The CDR3 DNA sequence: TGTGCCATCAGTGCTAGCGGGTCCGGGTCCTACAATGAGCAGTTCTTC. Protein product: CAISASGSGSYNEQFF.

This chain links TRBV2 with TRBJ2-3, with 7 bases aligning to TRBD1. The germline CDR1 and CDR2 sequences are SNHLY and FYNNEI. The CDR3 loop spans 16 amino acids. V was clipped by 6 bases and J by 0 bases; unmatched bases: 9. CDR3 DNA: TGTGCCAGCAGCGACGGACAGGCGCCTAGCACAGATACGCAGTATTTT. Its protein is CASSDGQAPSTDTQYF. Together with reference TRBV2 and TRBJ2-3, the CDR3 gives the full variable domain: EPEVTQTPSHQVTQMGQEVILRCVPISNHLYFYWYRQILGQKVEFLVSFYNNEISEKSEIFDDQFSVERPDGSNFTLKIRSTKLEDSAMYFCASSDGQAPSTDTQYFGPGTRLTVL.

The chain couples TRBV12-2 to TRBJ2-1; the table gives TRBD2 as D, unverified against the DNA. TRBV12-2 is deemed a pseudogene. The CDR3 is made up of 18 amino acids. The CDR3 protein is CASRLNRRLASSYNEQFF. The CDR3 nucleotides are TGTGCAAGTCGCCTCAATCGGAGACTAGCTAGCTCCTACAATGAGCAGTTCTTC.

The CDR3 coding sequence is TGTGCCAGTAGTATCAGCGGGAGTAAGCCCCAGCATTTT. Its protein product is CASSISGSKPQHF. The chain has TRBV19 and TRBJ1-5; the D is unclear. The CDR3 contains 13 residues. The V gene lost 3 bases and the J gene lost 8 bases, with 11 bases spanning the gap. Per germline, CDR1 LNHDA and CDR2 SQIVND (reference sequence).

This chain's CDR3 is CATSDSGRGDAFF. CDR3 DNA: TGTGCCACCAGTGATTCTGGGCGGGGGGATGCTTTCTTT. The chain is built from TRBV24-1 and TRBJ1-1; a possible D gene is TRBD1 (5 bases). Per the germline V gene, CDR1 is KGHDR and CDR2 is SFDVKD. V was clipped by 2 bases and J by 11 bases, with 14 bases between them. CDR3 length equals 13 residues.

This rearrangement joins TRBV5-4 to TRBJ1-6; D possibly corresponds to TRBD1 (5 bases). V lost 0 bases to trimming and J lost 8 bases, with 12 bases between them. Germline values: CDR1 SGHNT, CDR2 YYREEE (reference sequence). The CDR3 consists of 15 residues. This chain's CDR3 is CASSLEAGSHSPLHF. The CDR3, as DNA: TGTGCCAGCAGCTTGGAAGCAGGGTCCCATTCACCCCTCCACTTT.

Concerning this clone itself: The conserved phenylalanine or tryptophan normally closing the CDR3 is absent here, so this likely arose from a read error. The rearrangement uses TRBV5-1 and TRBJ2-3, with D uncertain. This CDR3 has 12 amino acids. Germline V gene sequence: CDR1 SGHRS, CDR2 YFSETQ. The germline V and J ends were trimmed by 3 bases and 0 bases, with 2 bases remaining between them. This chain's CDR3 is CASSSSTDTQYS. CDR3 DNA: TGCGCCAGCAGCTCCAGCACAGATACGCAGTATTCT.

This clone was detected a few times. The V call is TRBV19, the J call TRBJ2-2; TRBD2 agrees at 7 bases. In germline, CDR1 is LNHDA, CDR2 SQIVND (reference sequence). CDR3 length equals 16 residues. After removal of 7 bases from V and 3 bases from J, the junction contained 11 bases not matched to a gene. This CDR3 is CASNRGVAGDTGELFF. CDR3 in DNA: TGTGCCAGTAACCGTGGGGTAGCGGGTGACACCGGGGAGCTGTTTTTT.

V and J are TRBV4-3 and TRBJ2-7; TRBD2 is a possible D gene (5 bases). The CDR3 is 14 residues long. CDR1 is LGHNA and CDR2 is YSLEER in the germline V gene. Trimming took off 0 bases at V and 5 bases at J, with 11 bases between the two ends. The CDR3 is CASSQEEGAHEQYF. The CDR3 nucleotides are TGCGCCAGCAGCCAAGAAGAGGGAGCCCACGAGCAGTACTTC.

The chain employs TRBV18 and TRBJ2-1; weak D call: TRBD2 (5 bases). The CDR3 sequence is 12 residues long. Per the germline V gene, CDR1 is KGHSH and CDR2 is LQKENI. V dropped 6 bases and J dropped 9 bases, with 12 bases sitting between them. The CDR3 loop reads CASSLGMSEQFF. The CDR3 DNA sequence: TGTGCCAGCTCGCTCGGGATGTCTGAGCAGTTCTTC.

The chain is built from TRBV7-9 and TRBJ2-7; D is perhaps TRBD2 (5 bases). Germline assignment: CDR1 SEHNR and CDR2 FQNEAQ (reference sequence). V lost 0 bases to trimming and J lost 7 bases, with 16 bases between them. CDR3 length: 15 residues. CDR3 sequence (DNA): TGTGCCAGCAGCTTAGCGTCAGAGGGTTTCTCGGAGCAGTACTTC. It translates to CASSLASEGFSEQYF.

This chain links TRBV6-6 with TRBJ2-1; weak D call: TRBD1 (5 bases). CDR3 length equals 13 residues. Germline assignment: CDR1 MNHNY and CDR2 SVGAGI (reference sequence). V dropped 2 bases and J dropped 5 bases, with 7 bases sitting between them. The CDR3 DNA sequence: TGTGCCAGCAGTTACCCACAGGACAATGAGCAGTTCTTC. This encodes CASSYPQDNEQFF.

The V and J genes are TRBV3-1 (or the pseudogene TRBV3-2) and TRBJ2-1; the D gene is possibly TRBD1 (6 bases). Deletions cut 2 bases from V and 6 bases from J, with 11 bases between. CDR3 length: 14 amino acids. Germline CDR1 reads LGHDT; CDR2 reads YNNKEL (reference sequence). The CDR3 nucleotides are TGTGCCAGCAGCCAATGGGGGCGGATCAATGAGCAGTTCTTC. Translating gives CASSQWGRINEQFF.

V is TRBV2 and J is TRBJ1-1; D is ambiguous. The CDR3 sequence is 12 residues long. V was trimmed by 8 bases and J by 3 bases, leaving 10 bases between them. Germline V CDR1 and CDR2: SNHLY, FYNNEI. CDR3 sequence (DNA): TGTGCCAGCCGGCCGGGAGACACTGAAGCTTTCTTT. It codes for CASRPGDTEAFF. The variable domain in full, with the rest retrieved from reference TRBV2 and TRBJ1-1, is EPEVTQTPSHQVTQMGQEVILRCVPISNHLYFYWYRQILGQKVEFLVSFYNNEISEKSEIFDDQFSVERPDGSNFTLKIRSTKLEDSAMYFCASRPGDTEAFFGQGTRLTVV.

This chain connects TRBV4-2 to TRBJ2-7, with 7 bases aligning to TRBD2. Germline CDR1 reads LGHNA; CDR2 reads YNFKEQ. The CDR3 sequence is 17 residues long. V dropped 0 bases and J dropped 2; count of bases not matched to a gene: 10. CDR3 region: CASSQERRERLTYEQYF. DNA of the CDR3: TGTGCCAGCAGCCAAGAAAGGCGGGAGCGCCTAACCTACGAGCAGTACTTC.

The chain recombines TRBV5-6 with TRBJ2-7; D is perhaps TRBD2 (5 bases). Germline-derived CDR1 and CDR2 are SGHDT and YYEEEE. This CDR3 is 17 amino acids long. Between the trimmed V and J ends, which lost 0 bases and 7 bases, there was a span of 23 bases. CDR3 sequence reads: CASSLVAWGAKPGEQYF. CDR3 DNA sequence: TGTGCCAGCAGCTTGGTAGCATGGGGAGCGAAACCGGGGGAGCAGTACTTC. The complete variable domain, with remaining parts taken from reference TRBV5-6 and TRBJ2-7, reads DAGVTQSPTHLIKTRGQQVTLRCSPKSGHDTVSWYQQALGQGPQFIFQYYEEEERQRGNFPDRFSGHQFPNYSSELNVNALLLGDSALYLCASSLVAWGAKPGEQYFGPGTRLTVT.

The chain joins TRBV19 to TRBJ2-7, with no clear D. This CDR3 is built from 18 residues. CDR1 and CDR2 (germline): LNHDA, SQIVND (reference sequence). V was cut by 5 bases and J by 6 bases, with 29 bases left in between. The CDR3 DNA reads TGTGCCAGTAGTGCAATCCACACCCCAGTTTTGTCCGGGTCCGAGCAGTACTTC. Translating gives CASSAIHTPVLSGSEQYF.

The chain recombines TRBV29-1 with TRBJ2-5; D is possibly TRBD1 (6 bases). Looked up from germline, CDR1 is SQVTM and CDR2 is ANQGSEA. With 8 bases removed from V and 3 bases from J, the gap between germline ends came to 10 bases. The CDR3 consists of 11 residues. The CDR3 DNA reads as TGCAGCTGGGACACCGAAGAGACCCAGTACTTC. Translating gives CSWDTEETQYF.

The CDR3: CASSLSRVRNQPQHF. CDR3 nucleotides: TGTGCCAGCAGCTTGAGTCGCGTTCGCAATCAGCCCCAGCATTTT. The V and J genes are TRBV5-5 and TRBJ1-5; D unresolved. This CDR3 spans 15 amino acids. Germline values: CDR1 SGHKS, CDR2 YYEKEE (reference sequence). V was shortened by 1 base and J by 2 bases, with 10 bases between the two germline ends.

The CDR3 coding sequence is TGTGCCAGCTCACCGAGGATGCCGACGGTAAACTATGGCTACACCTTC. Amino acids: CASSPRMPTVNYGYTF. The J gene is TRBJ1-2, the V gene TRBV18; D not certain. CDR1 KGHSH and CDR2 LQKENI come from the germline V gene. Trimming shortened V by 3 bases and J by 2 bases, and 16 bases separated the two germline ends. The CDR3 is 16 amino acids.

This clone appeared a single time. V usage is TRBV5-6 and J usage is TRBJ1-1; D not certain. V lost 0 bases and J 0 bases, leaving 9 bases between the germline ends. CDR1 SGHDT and CDR2 YYEEEE come from the germline V gene. The CDR3 loop spans 15 amino acids. The CDR3 nucleotides read TGTGCCAGCAGCTTGGACTTAACCATGAACACTGAAGCTTTCTTT. Translation gives CASSLDLTMNTEAFF.

The rearrangement joins TRBV10-3 to TRBJ2-3, with TRBD2 matching 7 bases. CDR3 length: 14 amino acids. Trimming at V came to 8 bases and at J to 2 bases, leaving 7 bases not matched to a gene. From germline, CDR1 is ENHRY and CDR2 SYGVKD. CDR3 loop: CAIGGVVATDTQYF. The CDR3 DNA reads as TGTGCCATCGGGGGGGTGGTGGCCACAGATACGCAGTATTTT.

V gene TRBV6-5 combines with J gene TRBJ1-6, with TRBD1 identical over 7 bases. This CDR3 spans 14 amino acids. Germline assignment: CDR1 MNHEY and CDR2 SVGAGI. V trimming: 4 bases; J trimming: 7 bases; junction bases outside the gene matches: 4. The CDR3 loop reads CASSFDRVNSPLHF. The CDR3 DNA is TGTGCCAGCAGTTTCGACAGGGTGAATTCACCCCTCCACTTT.

V usage is TRBV6-5 and J usage is TRBJ2-7, with D possibly being TRBD2 (6 bases). This CDR3 comprises 14 residues. Germline V gene data show CDR1 as MNHEY and CDR2 as SVGAGI. Deletions cut 6 bases from V and 3 bases from J, with 15 bases between. CDR3 residues: CASSPGTLIYEQYF. The DNA of the CDR3 is TGTGCCAGCAGCCCCGGGACTCTCATCTACGAGCAGTACTTC.

This clone appeared once. The chain is built from TRBV2 and TRBJ1-2; D call uncertain. The CDR3 is 11 residues long. Germline CDR1 is SNHLY and CDR2 is FYNNEI. V was trimmed by 8 bases and J by 4 bases, leaving 8 bases between them. The CDR3 DNA follows: TGTGCCAGCCGGGATTTCTATGGCTACACCTTC. This encodes CASRDFYGYTF.

This clone occurred once. The CDR3 protein is CASSPTARTYSMNTEAFF. DNA for the CDR3: TGTGCCAGCAGCCCGACCGCACGGACATATTCGATGAACACTGAAGCTTTCTTT. The V gene is TRBV14, the J gene TRBJ1-1, with a weak D call TRBD1 (5 bases). The CDR3 is 18 residues long. Trimming shortened V by 4 bases and J by 0 bases, and 21 bases separated the two germline ends. Germline loops: CDR1 SGHDN, CDR2 FVKESK.

This sequence joins TRBV6-5 and TRBJ2-5, with D perhaps matching TRBD2 (6 bases). Germline assignment: CDR1 MNHEY and CDR2 SVGAGI. CDR3 length equals 11 residues. The V end lost 3 bases, the J end lost 10 bases, and 9 bases lay between the germline ends. CDR3 coding DNA: TGTGCCAGCAGTTATAAGGACTACCAGTACTTC. Its protein product is CASSYKDYQYF.

The DNA for the CDR3 is TGTGCTAGTGGTTTGGAGACAGGGACTGAAGCTTTCTTT. This codes for CASGLETGTEAFF. The rearrangement joins TRBV12-5 to TRBJ1-1; 7 bases match TRBD1. Germline V gives CDR1 LGHNT, CDR2 FRNRAP. The J segment lost 5 bases and the V segment lost 1 base, leaving 1 base of the junction unmatched. The CDR3 totals 13 residues.

The rearrangement uses TRBV7-9 and TRBJ2-1; TRBD2 matches at 9 bases. V shed 3 bases, J shed 7 bases, and the junction held 4 bases outside the gene matches. The CDR3 is 14 residues long. The germline V gene encodes CDR1 SEHNR and CDR2 FQNEAQ (reference sequence). In DNA form, the CDR3 reads TGTGCCAGCAGCTTTCGGCTAGCGGGGAATGAGCAGTTCTTC. It specifies CASSFRLAGNEQFF.

This rearrangement joins TRBV2 to TRBJ2-2; maybe TRBD2 (7 bases). The CDR3 spans 14 residues. Germline V gene data show CDR1 as SNHLY and CDR2 as FYNNEI. Trimming removed 7 bases at V and 1 base at J, with 10 bases between. The CDR3 loop reads CASTRGRNTGELFF. The CDR3 DNA sequence: TGTGCCAGCACGCGGGGGCGGAACACCGGGGAGCTGTTTTTT.

The chain combines TRBV12-3 or TRBV12-4 with TRBJ2-7, with D tentatively TRBD1 (6 bases). The CDR3 consists of 13 residues. Trimming pared 7 bases from V and 4 bases from J, leaving 14 bases between. CDR3 sequence (DNA): TGTGCCAGCACCGGGGACACTCGATACGAGCAGTACTTC. Protein sequence: CASTGDTRYEQYF.